This T cell receptor (beta chain) was observed in a study of blood T cell repertoires in COVID-19. Germline V CDR1 and CDR2: LNHDA, SQIVND (reference sequence). CDR3 size: 13 residues. Germline trimming cut 6 bases from V and 9 bases from J; bases unmatched to any gene: 7. Repertoires were generated with immunoSEQ multiplex PCR, while TCRdb's copy carries only in-frame clones and drops some. The repertoire holds approximately 380,000 clones, with around 84% as singletons. This chain connects TRBV19 to TRBJ1-1, with 10 bases that match TRBD1. This sequence originates from a woman aged 18-35 years with acute or convalescent COVID-19. Sequencing used peripheral blood. CDR3 protein: CASSSGTGVQAFF. Written as DNA, the CDR3 is TGTGCCAGTAGCTCCGGGACAGGGGTTCAAGCTTTCTTT.